This T cell receptor (beta chain) is from a study of control samples from healthy donors and cancer patients. Sequencing used immunoSEQ multiplex PCR; TCRdb keeps in-frame clones, though not all of them. Of 150,000 to 170,000 clones in the sample, roughly 94% were seen once. The sample holds one count of this clone. CDR3 length: 15 residues. V lost 7 bases, J lost 7 bases, and 17 bases lay in between. Germline V gives CDR1 MDHEN, CDR2 SYDVKM. This receptor was taken from a man in his forties in good health. The sequencing input was blood. The rearrangement links TRBV28 to TRBJ1-6; weak D call: TRBD1 (5 bases). CDR3 amino acids: CASTIAGGDNSPLHF. CDR3 nucleotides: TGTGCCAGCACCATCGCCGGAGGGGACAATTCACCCCTCCACTTT.